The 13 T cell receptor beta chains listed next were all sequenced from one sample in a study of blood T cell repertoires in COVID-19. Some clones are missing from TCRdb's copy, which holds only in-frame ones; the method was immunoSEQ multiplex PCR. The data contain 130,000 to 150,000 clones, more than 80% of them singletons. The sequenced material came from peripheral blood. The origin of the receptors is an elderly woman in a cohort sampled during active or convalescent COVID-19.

The CDR3 DNA reads as TGCGCCAGCAGCTTGCAGTCAGGGGTTAATGAGCAGTTCTTC. Protein sequence: CASSLQSGVNEQFF. The V call is TRBV5-1, the J call TRBJ2-1, with D possibly matching TRBD1 (6 bases). V was clipped by 1 base and J by 7 bases, with 12 bases between them. The CDR3 is 14 amino acids. Looked up from germline, CDR1 is SGHRS and CDR2 is YFSETQ.

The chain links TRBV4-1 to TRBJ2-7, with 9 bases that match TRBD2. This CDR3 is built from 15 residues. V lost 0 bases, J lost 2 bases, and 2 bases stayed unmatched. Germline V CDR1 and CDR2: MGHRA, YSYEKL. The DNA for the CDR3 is TGCGCCAGCAGCCAAGATCGCGGGGGGGCCTACGAGCAGTACTTC. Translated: CASSQDRGGAYEQYF.

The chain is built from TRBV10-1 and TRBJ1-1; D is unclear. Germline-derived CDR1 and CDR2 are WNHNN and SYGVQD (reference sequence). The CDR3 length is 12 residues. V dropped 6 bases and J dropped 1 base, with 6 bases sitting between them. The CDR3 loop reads CASRPTNTEAFF. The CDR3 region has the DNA TGCGCCAGCAGGCCTACGAACACTGAAGCTTTCTTT.

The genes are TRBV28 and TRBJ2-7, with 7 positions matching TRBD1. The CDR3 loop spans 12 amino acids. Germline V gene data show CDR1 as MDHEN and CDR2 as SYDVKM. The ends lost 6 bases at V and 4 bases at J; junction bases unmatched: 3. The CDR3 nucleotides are TGTGCCAGCAGCTTACAGGGGTACGAGCAGTACGTC. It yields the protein CASSLQGYEQYV.

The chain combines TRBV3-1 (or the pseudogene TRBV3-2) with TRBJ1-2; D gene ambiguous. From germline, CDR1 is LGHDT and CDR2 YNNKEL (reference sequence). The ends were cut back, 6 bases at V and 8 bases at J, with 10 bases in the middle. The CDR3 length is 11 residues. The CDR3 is CASSHSGGYTF. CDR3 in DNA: TGTGCCAGCAGTCACTCAGGAGGCTACACCTTC.

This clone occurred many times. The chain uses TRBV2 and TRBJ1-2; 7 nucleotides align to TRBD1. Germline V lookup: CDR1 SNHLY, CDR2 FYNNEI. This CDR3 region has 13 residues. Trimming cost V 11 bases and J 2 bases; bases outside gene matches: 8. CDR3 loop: CAGLQDRNYGYTF. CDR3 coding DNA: TGTGCCGGGCTACAGGACAGGAACTATGGCTACACCTTC.

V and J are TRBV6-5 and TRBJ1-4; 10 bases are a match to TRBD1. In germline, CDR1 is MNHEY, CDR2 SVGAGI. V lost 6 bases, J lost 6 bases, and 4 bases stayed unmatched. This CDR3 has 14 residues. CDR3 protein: CASRTGGGDEKLFF. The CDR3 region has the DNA TGTGCCAGCAGGACAGGGGGCGGAGATGAAAAACTGTTTTTT.

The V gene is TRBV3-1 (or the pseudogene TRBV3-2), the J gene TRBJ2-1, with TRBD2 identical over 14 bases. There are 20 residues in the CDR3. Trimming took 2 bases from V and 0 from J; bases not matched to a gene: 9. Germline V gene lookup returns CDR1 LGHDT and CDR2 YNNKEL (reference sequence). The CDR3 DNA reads TGTGCCAGCAGCCAAACACCCGGGACTAGCGGGGGAAGCTCCTACAATGAGCAGTTCTTC. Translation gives CASSQTPGTSGGSSYNEQFF.

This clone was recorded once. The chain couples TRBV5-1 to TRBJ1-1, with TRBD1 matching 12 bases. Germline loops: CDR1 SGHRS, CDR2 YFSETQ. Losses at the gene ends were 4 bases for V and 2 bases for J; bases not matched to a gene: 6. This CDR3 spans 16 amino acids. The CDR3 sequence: CASSTGQGASNTEAFF. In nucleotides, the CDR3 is TGCGCCAGCAGCACGGGACAGGGGGCATCTAACACTGAAGCTTTCTTT.

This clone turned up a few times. The CDR3 spells CASSLARKEVLSQTQYF. In DNA form, the CDR3 reads TGTGCCAGCAGCTTAGCGCGGAAGGAGGTTCTTTCGCAGACCCAGTACTTC. The chain links TRBV7-6 to TRBJ2-5; D perhaps matches TRBD2 (5 bases). Germline V gene lookup returns CDR1 SGHVS and CDR2 FNYEAQ. The CDR3 spans 17 residues. The V end was cut by 0 bases, the J end by 6 bases, with 20 bases between.

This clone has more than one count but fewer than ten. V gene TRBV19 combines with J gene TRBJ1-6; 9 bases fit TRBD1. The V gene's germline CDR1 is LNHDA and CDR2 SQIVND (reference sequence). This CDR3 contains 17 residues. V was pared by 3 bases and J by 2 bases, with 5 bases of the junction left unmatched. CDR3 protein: CASSIGQGNTYNSPLHF. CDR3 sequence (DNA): TGTGCCAGTAGTATCGGACAGGGGAACACCTATAATTCACCCCTCCACTTT.

In DNA form, the CDR3 reads TGCGCCAGCAGTGACAGGGTCACAGATACGCAGTATTTT. Its translation is CASSDRVTDTQYF. The V call is TRBV5-1, the J call TRBJ2-3, with 7 bases fitting TRBD1. The J segment lost 2 bases and the V segment lost 5 bases, leaving 2 bases of the junction unmatched. The length of the CDR3 is 13 residues. Per the germline V gene, CDR1 is SGHRS and CDR2 is YFSETQ.

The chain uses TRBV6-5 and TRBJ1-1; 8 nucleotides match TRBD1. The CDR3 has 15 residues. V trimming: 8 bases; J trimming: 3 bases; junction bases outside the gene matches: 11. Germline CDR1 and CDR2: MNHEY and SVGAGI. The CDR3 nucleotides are TGTGCCAGCCGACGACAGGGGCAATGGTACACTGAAGCTTTCTTT. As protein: CASRRQGQWYTEAFF.